A selection of T cell receptor beta chains follows, all from one sample in a study of T cell repertoires in cytomegalovirus infection. MiXCR, applied by TCRdb to the reads, yields one record per CDR3 protein. The data contain approximately 400,000 distinct CDR3 sequences, approximately 32% of them singletons. Sequencing was done on a sample of PBMCs. These receptors came from a human donor in good health (CMV status not recorded). Some clones in this sample may be carry-over from other donors' samples. The CDR3 runs from the conserved cysteine through the conserved F or W. The D gene is left open where the match is weak. A row's size may be missing; if present it is once, few, many or a size class.

v_call: TRBV19
j_call: TRBJ2-6
d_call: -
clone_size: few
cdr3_nt: TGTGCCAGTAGGCCCGGGCCCCGGAACCTGTCTGGGGCCAACGTCCTGACTTTC
cdr3_aa: CASRPGPRNLSGANVLTF

v_call: TRBV6-6
j_call: TRBJ1-6
d_call: TRBD1
clone_size: many
cdr3_nt: TGTGCCAGCAGCCCCCAGGACAGGGGAGGAAGTTCACCCCTCCACTTT
cdr3_aa: CASSPQDRGGSSPLHF

v_call: TRBV7-8
j_call: TRBJ1-2
d_call: -
clone_size: many
cdr3_nt: TGTGCCAGCAGCTTCCGGGACGGAGTTTATGGCTACACCTTC
cdr3_aa: CASSFRDGVYGYTF

v_call: TRBV27
j_call: TRBJ2-5
d_call: -
clone_size: -
cdr3_nt: TGTGCCAGCAGTTTAAGGGGACTTAGCGGACGGTACCAAGAGACCCAGTACTTC
cdr3_aa: CASSLRGLSGRYQETQYF

v_call: TRBV28
j_call: TRBJ2-2
d_call: TRBD2
clone_size: -
cdr3_nt: TGTGCCAGCCTAGCGGGGGACACCGGGGAGCTGTTTTTT
cdr3_aa: CASLAGDTGELFF

v_call: TRBV4-1
j_call: TRBJ1-1
d_call: TRBD1
clone_size: -
cdr3_nt: TGCGCCAGCAGCCAACTACAGGGGGCGTTGAACACTGAAGCTTTCTTT
cdr3_aa: CASSQLQGALNTEAFF

v_call: TRBV7-2
j_call: TRBJ1-2
d_call: -
clone_size: many
cdr3_nt: TGTGCCAGCAGCAGAACCTTTTATGGCTACACCTTC
cdr3_aa: CASSRTFYGYTF

v_call: TRBV11-2
j_call: TRBJ2-5
d_call: -
clone_size: -
cdr3_nt: TGTGCCAGCAGCCCCTCTCATGGGCTGCTAGAGACCCAGTACTTC
cdr3_aa: CASSPSHGLLETQYF

v_call: TRBV20-1
j_call: TRBJ1-5
d_call: -
clone_size: -
cdr3_nt: TGCAGTGCTAGAGAGGGACCGCGAAATCAGCCCCAGCATTTT
cdr3_aa: CSAREGPRNQPQHF

v_call: TRBV6-2/TRBV6-3
j_call: TRBJ2-2
d_call: -
clone_size: few
cdr3_nt: TGTGCCAGCAGTTACGCGGACACCGGGGAGCTGTTTTTT
cdr3_aa: CASSYADTGELFF

v_call: TRBV7-6
j_call: TRBJ2-1
d_call: -
clone_size: few
cdr3_nt: TGTGCCAGCAGCCTACGGGGGGCCCCTGGAAATGAGCAGTTCTTC
cdr3_aa: CASSLRGAPGNEQFF

v_call: TRBV11-2
j_call: TRBJ2-7
d_call: -
clone_size: -
cdr3_nt: TGTGCCAGCAGCCAGACCAGGGGATCGTACGAGCAGTACTTC
cdr3_aa: CASSQTRGSYEQYF

v_call: TRBV11-1
j_call: TRBJ1-1
d_call: TRBD1
clone_size: -
cdr3_nt: TGTGCCAGCAGCTCTTCGATCGACAGGGGAAACACTGAAGCTTTCTTT
cdr3_aa: CASSSSIDRGNTEAFF

v_call: TRBV27
j_call: TRBJ2-5
d_call: -
clone_size: -
cdr3_nt: TGTGCCAGCAGTTATGCAGGGATGGAGACCCAGTACTTC
cdr3_aa: CASSYAGMETQYF

v_call: TRBV4-1
j_call: TRBJ2-7
d_call: TRBD2
clone_size: -
cdr3_nt: TGCGCCAGCAGCCAAGTGGCGGGGGGCGGGGACGAGCAGTACTTC
cdr3_aa: CASSQVAGGGDEQYF

v_call: TRBV4-3
j_call: TRBJ2-7
d_call: -
clone_size: -
cdr3_nt: TGCGCCAGCAGCCAAGATGCGGCAGTAACCCCCTACGAGCAGTACTTC
cdr3_aa: CASSQDAAVTPYEQYF

v_call: TRBV7-9
j_call: TRBJ2-5
d_call: -
clone_size: few
cdr3_nt: TGTGCCAGCAGCTCCCTAAGAAGGCAAGAGACCCAGTACTTC
cdr3_aa: CASSSLRRQETQYF

v_call: TRBV11-3
j_call: TRBJ2-2
d_call: -
clone_size: -
cdr3_nt: TGTGCCAGCAGCAGTACGAGGGCCGGGGAGCTGTTTTTT
cdr3_aa: CASSSTRAGELFF

v_call: TRBV5-3
j_call: TRBJ2-5
d_call: TRBD1
clone_size: -
cdr3_nt: TGTGCCAGCAGCGCGGGACAGGGTTCGTGGTTGACCCAGTACTTC
cdr3_aa: CASSAGQGSWLTQYF

v_call: TRBV10-3
j_call: TRBJ1-2
d_call: TRBD1
clone_size: few
cdr3_nt: TGTGCCATCAGCGGGACAGGGGACAGCTACACCTTC
cdr3_aa: CAISGTGDSYTF

v_call: TRBV3-1
j_call: TRBJ2-1
d_call: -
clone_size: many
cdr3_nt: TGTGCCAGCAGCCAAGATCCGCTCCTCAACAATGAGCAGTTCTTC
cdr3_aa: CASSQDPLLNNEQFF

v_call: TRBV20-1
j_call: TRBJ2-3
d_call: TRBD2
clone_size: -
cdr3_nt: TGCAGTGCTCGGACTAGCGGGGGGGCTTTGGGCACAGATACGCAGTATTTT
cdr3_aa: CSARTSGGALGTDTQYF

v_call: TRBV12-3/TRBV12-4
j_call: TRBJ2-2
d_call: -
clone_size: -
cdr3_nt: TGTGCCAGCAGTTTAGGCGGCTCGGCCACCGGGGAGCTGTTTTTT
cdr3_aa: CASSLGGSATGELFF

v_call: TRBV7-2
j_call: TRBJ1-2
d_call: -
clone_size: -
cdr3_nt: TGTGCCAGCAGCTTCGAGAGATTTAACTATGGCTACACCTTC
cdr3_aa: CASSFERFNYGYTF

v_call: TRBV2
j_call: TRBJ2-1
d_call: -
clone_size: -
cdr3_nt: TGTGCCAGCAGTGAACGTGCCCCGATCCAGGGGGAGCAGTTCTTC
cdr3_aa: CASSERAPIQGEQFF

v_call: TRBV7-2
j_call: TRBJ2-5
d_call: -
clone_size: many
cdr3_nt: TGTGCCAGCAGCCGCCAAGAGACCCAGTACTTC
cdr3_aa: CASSRQETQYF

v_call: TRBV28
j_call: TRBJ1-6
d_call: -
clone_size: few
cdr3_nt: TGTGCCAGCAGCCAATCGGTTAGGCAGAGCTCCTATAATTCACCCCTCCACTTT
cdr3_aa: CASSQSVRQSSYNSPLHF

v_call: TRBV5-5
j_call: TRBJ2-1
d_call: TRBD1
clone_size: -
cdr3_nt: TGTTCCAGCAGCTCCTTGGCGACAGGGGGCCTCGATGAGCAGTTCTTC
cdr3_aa: CSSSSLATGGLDEQFF

v_call: TRBV11-2
j_call: TRBJ2-3
d_call: TRBD1
clone_size: -
cdr3_nt: TGTGCCAGCAGCATCGGACAGGGGATAGATACGCAGTATTTT
cdr3_aa: CASSIGQGIDTQYF

v_call: TRBV7-9
j_call: TRBJ2-5
d_call: -
clone_size: -
cdr3_nt: TGTGCCAGCAGCTTACCCGGGACTGTGGAGACCCAGTACTTC
cdr3_aa: CASSLPGTVETQYF

v_call: TRBV7-2
j_call: TRBJ1-1
d_call: -
clone_size: many
cdr3_nt: TGTGCCAGCAGCCCCCGTCCTCCCACGGTCACTGAAGCTTTCTTT
cdr3_aa: CASSPRPPTVTEAFF

v_call: TRBV10-2
j_call: TRBJ1-5
d_call: TRBD1
clone_size: -
cdr3_nt: TGCGCCAGCGGACAGGGGAATAGCAATCAGCCCCAGCATTTT
cdr3_aa: CASGQGNSNQPQHF